The following is a TCR beta chain sequence with its context. The antigen this receptor binds is unknown. No base quality information exists; no much larger clone differs at one position. Other DNA sequences from this sample encode an identical CDR3 as well. For the CD8 naive samples, CD45RO-negative cells were positively selected for CCR7, yielding a CD45RA+CCR7+ population from which TemRA cells were excluded. The donors were healthy, HIV-negative adults who had no recently reported acute infections or vaccinations. Only Caucasian adults living in Nashville, Tennessee, USA were represented among the donors. Blood was obtained by leukapheresis, after which PBMCs were separated by Ficoll-Histopaque density gradient centrifugation and cryopreserved in liquid nitrogen vapor phase. Purity and quantity of every magnetically sorted T cell population were checked by analytical flow cytometry. From each sorted fraction, genomic DNA was isolated and quantified by UV absorbance on a Nanodrop 2000c.

The data are from a study of shared clonotypes between healthy human individuals (TCRdb year 2020). About the study as a whole: The cohort comprised a couple of women and three men aged 18 to 49 years. For each donor, three plates each were used for CD4 naive and CD4 memory, two plates were used for CD8 naive, and one plate was used for CD8 memory. Libraries were prepared and TCR repertoires were sequenced by different laboratories using diverse techniques, in order to increase sequencing depth and limit assay-specific biases. Blood TCR repertoires of roughly five healthy adults were deeply sequenced to estimate repertoire size and the extent of clonotype sharing between individuals. Leukapheresis yielded between about 0.94 and 8.9 billion PBMCs per donor. Study-wide findings and limitations: Because the study included a small number of donors, the genetic and exposure-history diversity represented was limited. Only blood was sampled, and tissue TCR repertoires likely differ from those in blood. Compared with non-shared clonotypes, clonotypes shared by all four sorted-subset donors had higher generation probabilities. Even with the large sequencing depth, rarefaction of the sorted-subset datasets indicated that sequencing was incomplete. Based on pairwise subsampling, the degree of clonotype sharing among donors was expected to be affected by sequencing depth. Naive subsets generally had larger estimated clonotype richness than memory subsets. Sharing across several donors was observed for about 5% of naive CD4, over 3% of naive CD8, 2.3% of memory CD4, and roughly 0.4% of memory CD8 clonotypes.

CDR1 and CDR2, per the germline V gene (reference sequence), are SGHNT and YYREEE. The CDR3 contains 14 residues, cysteine and phenylalanine counted. Only CDR3 DNA is held: 42 bases, read in frame from base 1. For this chain, trimming is 3 bases at the V end and 5 bases at the J end, and the number of junction bases without a gene match is 6. TCR CDR3 regions were amplified from genomic DNA by multiplex PCR using the deep immunoSEQ assay. Extracted genomic DNA from each cell subset was distributed evenly across all wells of several immunoSEQ 96-well plates, and each plate was treated as a replicate. For sorted subsets, around 200 ng genomic DNA, equal to tens of thousands of T cell genomes, was loaded into each replicate PCR. Purified libraries were quantified with a Qubit 3.0 fluorometer, sized on a Bioanalyzer 2100, and re-quantified with the KAPA Library Quantification kit. Every immunoSEQ 96-well plate was sequenced on a separate single-read 150-cycle Illumina NextSeq 550 flow cell. The paper's data handling went like this. Because the immunoSEQ output included only junctional sequences and no quality scores, the filtering could not be the same as the filtering used for full-length reads. Sequences were annotated with PyIR, a Python wrapper for IgBLAST v1.9, using IMGT germline references to assign V/J genes and CDR3. Any read was removed if the V/J assignment was weak (E-value above 1e-6), the CDR3 was missing, or the read contained stop codons, out-of-frame junctions, or ambiguous translated residues. A V3J clonotype was defined by an identical inferred V gene, J gene, and CDR3 amino acid sequence. To compute the percentage overlap between repertoires, the number of shared unique clonotypes was divided by the size of the smaller repertoire. RTK rarefaction, the Chao1 estimator, and Recon v2.1 estimates of unobserved clonotypes were used to assess repertoire richness. Generation probabilities were computed with OLGA for all TCRbeta clonotypes obtained by the gDNA method from a few donors. TCRdb mirrors the immuneACCESS table, restricted to in-frame sequences. Some clones are absent from its copies; in checked studies, under half trace to an unresolved V gene, and the reason for the others is unknown. V and J calls and clone size are as listed in that table; D and trimming were resolved from the DNA. Across this sample there are 1.5 million to 2.5 million clones, with just under 95% seen only once. Jointly, the top ten make up 1.2% of the sample.

Sequenced input: naive CD8+ T cells sorted from blood. In light of the paper, this sample's cell subset or site label describes: CD45RA+CCR7+. The receptor was derived from a man between 18 and 35 years old in good health. Recombination linked TRBV5-4 to TRBJ1-2; 8 bases in the junction line up with TRBD1. Here is the DNA: TGTGCCAGCAGCTCGCAGGGGGCTGGGTATGGCTACACCTTC. This is translated as CASSSQGAGYGYTF.